This T cell receptor beta chain was sequenced during a study of T cell responses to AZD1222 COVID-19 vaccine. General study results and limits: In all cases, repertoires were sampled only after the peak T cell response. White British ancestry dominated among donors, who included more females, and clonal diversity was possibly underestimated.

CDR1 is SEHNR, CDR2 FQNEAQ, per germline (reference sequence). V lost 3 bases and J 9 bases, leaving 11 bases between the germline ends. The CDR3 totals 12 residues. Repertoires were generated with immunoSEQ multiplex PCR, while TCRdb's copy carries only in-frame clones and drops some. The sample records roughly 150,000 clones, roughly 90% being singletons. As concerns this clone: Antigen specificity is unknown.

The input for sequencing was peripheral blood, taken 28 days after the second AZD1222 dose. This chain joins TRBV7-9 and TRBJ2-5; D call uncertain. The sequence was collected from an adult who received the AZD1222 COVID-19 vaccine. Here the CDR3 DNA reads TGTGCCAGCAGCTTGGAGCGTTGGGCCCAGTACTTC. Encoded protein: CASSLERWAQYF.